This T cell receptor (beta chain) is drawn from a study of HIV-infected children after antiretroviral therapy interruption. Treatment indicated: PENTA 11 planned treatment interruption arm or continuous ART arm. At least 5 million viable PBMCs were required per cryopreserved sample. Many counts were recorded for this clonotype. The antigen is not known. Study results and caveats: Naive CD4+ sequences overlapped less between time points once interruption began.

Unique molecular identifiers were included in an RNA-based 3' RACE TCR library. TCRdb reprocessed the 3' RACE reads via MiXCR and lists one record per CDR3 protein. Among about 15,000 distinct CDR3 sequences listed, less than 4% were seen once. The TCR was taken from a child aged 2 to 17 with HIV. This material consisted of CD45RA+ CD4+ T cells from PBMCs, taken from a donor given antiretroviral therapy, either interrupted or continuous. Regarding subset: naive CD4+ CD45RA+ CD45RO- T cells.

CDR3 sequence reads: CASNLGQGATFF. The CDR3 bases are TGTGCCAGCAATCTAGGACAGGGTGCAACTTTCTTT. The chain carries TRBV6-1 and TRBJ1-1; 8 bases agree with TRBD1. Germline V gives CDR1 MNHNS, CDR2 SASEGT. V dropped 7 bases and J dropped 12; count of bases not matched to a gene: 10. The CDR3 contains 12 residues.